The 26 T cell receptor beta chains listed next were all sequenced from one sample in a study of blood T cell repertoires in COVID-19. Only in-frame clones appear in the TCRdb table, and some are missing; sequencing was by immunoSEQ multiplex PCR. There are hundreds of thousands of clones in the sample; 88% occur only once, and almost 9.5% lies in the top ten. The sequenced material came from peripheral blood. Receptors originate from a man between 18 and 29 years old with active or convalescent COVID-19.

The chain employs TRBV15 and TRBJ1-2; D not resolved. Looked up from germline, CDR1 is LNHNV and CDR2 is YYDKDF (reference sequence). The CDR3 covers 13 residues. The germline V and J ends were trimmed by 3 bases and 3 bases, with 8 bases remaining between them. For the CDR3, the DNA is TGTGCCACCAGCAGTCAACACGACTATGGCTACACCTTC. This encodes CATSSQHDYGYTF.

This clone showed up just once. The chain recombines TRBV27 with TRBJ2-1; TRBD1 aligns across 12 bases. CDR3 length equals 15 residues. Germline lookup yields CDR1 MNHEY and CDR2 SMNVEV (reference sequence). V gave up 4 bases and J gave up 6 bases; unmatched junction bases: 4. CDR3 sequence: CASSYGTGGSNEQFF. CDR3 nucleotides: TGTGCCAGCAGTTACGGGACAGGGGGCTCCAATGAGCAGTTCTTC.

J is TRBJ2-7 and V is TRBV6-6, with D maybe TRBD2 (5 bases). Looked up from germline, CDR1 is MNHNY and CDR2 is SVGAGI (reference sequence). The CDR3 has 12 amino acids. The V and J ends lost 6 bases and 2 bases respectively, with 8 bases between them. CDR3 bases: TGTGCCAGCAGCCGGGATCCCTACGAGCAGTACTTC. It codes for CASSRDPYEQYF.

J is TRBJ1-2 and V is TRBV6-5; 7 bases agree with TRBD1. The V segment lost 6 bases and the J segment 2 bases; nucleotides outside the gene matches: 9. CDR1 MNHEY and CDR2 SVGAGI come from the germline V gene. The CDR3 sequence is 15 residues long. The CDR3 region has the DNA TGTGCCAGCAGCCAACTAAGGGGGCTCAACTATGGCTACACCTTC. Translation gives CASSQLRGLNYGYTF.

CDR3 amino acids: CASSLGDSLGPSNQPQHF. The CDR3, as DNA: TGTGCCAGCAGCTTAGGGGACAGCTTGGGCCCGAGCAATCAGCCCCAGCATTTT. The V and J genes are TRBV7-2 and TRBJ1-5; 7 bases fit TRBD1. The germline V gene encodes CDR1 SGHTA and CDR2 FQGNSA. The V gene end was trimmed by 1 base and the J gene end by 1 base; junction bases not matched to a gene: 10. The CDR3 totals 18 residues.

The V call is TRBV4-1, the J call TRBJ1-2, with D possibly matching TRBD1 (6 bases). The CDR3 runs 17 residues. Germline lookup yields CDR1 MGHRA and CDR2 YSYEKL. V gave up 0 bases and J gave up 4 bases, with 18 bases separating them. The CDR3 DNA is TGCGCCAGCAGCCAAGAATTTTATCGGGGGGCAATCTATGGCTACACCTTC. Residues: CASSQEFYRGAIYGYTF.

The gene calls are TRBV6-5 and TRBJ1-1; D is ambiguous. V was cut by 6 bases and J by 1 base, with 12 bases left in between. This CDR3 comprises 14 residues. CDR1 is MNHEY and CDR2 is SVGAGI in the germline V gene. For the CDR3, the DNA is TGTGCCAGCAGGGCGGGGATGAAGAACACTGAAGCTTTCTTT. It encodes CASRAGMKNTEAFF.

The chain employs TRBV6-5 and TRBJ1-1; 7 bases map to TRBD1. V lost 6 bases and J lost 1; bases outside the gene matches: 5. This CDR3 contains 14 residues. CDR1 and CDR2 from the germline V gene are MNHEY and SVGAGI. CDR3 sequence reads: CASRVTGRNTEAFF. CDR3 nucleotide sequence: TGTGCCAGCAGGGTGACAGGGAGGAACACTGAAGCTTTCTTT.

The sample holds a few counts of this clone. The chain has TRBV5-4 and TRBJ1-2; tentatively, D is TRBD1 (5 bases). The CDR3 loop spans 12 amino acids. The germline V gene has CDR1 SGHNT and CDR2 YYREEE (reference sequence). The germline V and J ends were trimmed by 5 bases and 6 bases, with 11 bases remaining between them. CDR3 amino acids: CASSSGWNGYTF. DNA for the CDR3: TGTGCCAGCAGTTCAGGGTGGAATGGCTACACCTTC.

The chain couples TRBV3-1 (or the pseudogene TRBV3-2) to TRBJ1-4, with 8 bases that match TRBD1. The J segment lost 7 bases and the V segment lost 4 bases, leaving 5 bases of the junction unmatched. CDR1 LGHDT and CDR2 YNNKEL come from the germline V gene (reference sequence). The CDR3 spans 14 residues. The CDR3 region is CASSPLGTGEKLFF. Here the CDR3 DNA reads TGTGCCAGCAGCCCTTTGGGGACAGGTGAAAAACTGTTTTTT.

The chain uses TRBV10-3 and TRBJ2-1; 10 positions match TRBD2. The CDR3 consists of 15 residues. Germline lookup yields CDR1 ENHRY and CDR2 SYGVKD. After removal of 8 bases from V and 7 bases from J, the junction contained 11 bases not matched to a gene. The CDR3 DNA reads TGTGCCATCGGGGAAACTAGCGGGGAAGGTAATGAGCAGTTCTTC. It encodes CAIGETSGEGNEQFF.

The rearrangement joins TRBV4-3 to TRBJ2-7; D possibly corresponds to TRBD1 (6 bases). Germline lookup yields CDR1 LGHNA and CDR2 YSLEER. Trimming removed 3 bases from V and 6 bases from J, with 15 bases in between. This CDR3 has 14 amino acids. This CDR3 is CASSHESTGIEQYF. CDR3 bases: TGCGCCAGCAGCCACGAATCGACAGGAATCGAGCAGTACTTC.

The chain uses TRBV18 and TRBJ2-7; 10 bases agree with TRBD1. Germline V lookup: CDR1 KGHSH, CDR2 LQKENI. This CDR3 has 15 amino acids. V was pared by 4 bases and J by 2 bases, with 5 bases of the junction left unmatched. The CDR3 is CASSLGTGVTYEQYF. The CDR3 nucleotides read TGTGCCAGCTCACTCGGGACAGGGGTGACCTACGAGCAGTACTTC.

The CDR3 reads CASSVARGEQYF. Here the CDR3 DNA reads TGTGCCAGCAGCGTAGCTCGGGGGGAGCAGTACTTC. The chain couples TRBV9 to TRBJ2-7; a weak D match, TRBD2 (6 bases). CDR1 is SGDLS and CDR2 is YYNGEE in the germline V gene. The CDR3 spans 12 residues. Trimming pared 0 bases from V and 7 bases from J, leaving 8 bases between.

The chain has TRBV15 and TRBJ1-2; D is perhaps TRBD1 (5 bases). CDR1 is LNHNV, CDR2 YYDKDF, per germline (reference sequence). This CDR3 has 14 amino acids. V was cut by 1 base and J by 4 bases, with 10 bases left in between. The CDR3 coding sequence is TGTGCCACCAGCAGAGCAGGGCAGAGCTATGGCTACACCTTC. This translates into CATSRAGQSYGYTF.

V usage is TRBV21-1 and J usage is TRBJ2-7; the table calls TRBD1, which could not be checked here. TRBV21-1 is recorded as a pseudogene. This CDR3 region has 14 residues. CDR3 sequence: CASSKVDSSYEQYF. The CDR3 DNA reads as TGTGCCAGCAGCAAAGTTGACAGCTCCTACGAGCAGTACTTC.

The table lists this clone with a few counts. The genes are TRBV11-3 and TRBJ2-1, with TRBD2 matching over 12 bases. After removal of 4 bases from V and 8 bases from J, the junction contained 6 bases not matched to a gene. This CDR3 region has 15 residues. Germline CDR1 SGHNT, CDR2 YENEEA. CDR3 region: CASSSWTSGADEQFF. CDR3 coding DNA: TGTGCCAGCAGCTCCTGGACTAGCGGGGCCGATGAGCAGTTCTTC.

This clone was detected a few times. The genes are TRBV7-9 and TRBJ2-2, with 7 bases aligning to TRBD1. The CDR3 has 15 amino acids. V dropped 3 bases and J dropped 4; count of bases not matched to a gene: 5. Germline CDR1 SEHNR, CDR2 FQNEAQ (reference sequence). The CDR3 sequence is CASSFDRVGTGELFF. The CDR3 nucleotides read TGTGCCAGCAGCTTCGACAGGGTAGGCACCGGGGAGCTGTTTTTT.

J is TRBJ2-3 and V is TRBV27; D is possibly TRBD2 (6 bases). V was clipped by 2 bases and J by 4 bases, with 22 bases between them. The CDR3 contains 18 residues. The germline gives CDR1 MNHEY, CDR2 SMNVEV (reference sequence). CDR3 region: CASSLMTSLSLVADTQYF. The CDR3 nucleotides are TGTGCCAGCAGTTTAATGACTAGTCTATCGCTTGTCGCAGATACGCAGTATTTT.

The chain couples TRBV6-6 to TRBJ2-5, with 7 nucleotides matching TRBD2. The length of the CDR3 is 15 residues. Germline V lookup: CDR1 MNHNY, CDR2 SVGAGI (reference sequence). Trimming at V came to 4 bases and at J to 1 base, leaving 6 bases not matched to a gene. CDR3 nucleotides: TGTGCCAGCAGTTGGACTAGGGGTGCCCAAGAGACCCAGTACTTC. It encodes CASSWTRGAQETQYF.

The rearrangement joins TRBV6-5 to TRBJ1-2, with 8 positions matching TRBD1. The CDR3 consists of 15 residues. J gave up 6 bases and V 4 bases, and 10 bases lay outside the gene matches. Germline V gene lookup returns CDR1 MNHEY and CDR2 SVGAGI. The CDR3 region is CASSSLTGERDGYTF. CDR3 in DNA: TGTGCCAGCAGTTCCCTGACAGGGGAAAGAGATGGCTACACCTTC.

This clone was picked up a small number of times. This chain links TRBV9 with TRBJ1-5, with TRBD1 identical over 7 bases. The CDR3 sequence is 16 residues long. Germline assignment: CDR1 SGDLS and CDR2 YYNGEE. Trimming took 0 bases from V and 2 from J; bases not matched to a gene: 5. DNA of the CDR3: TGTGCCAGCAGCGTAGGAGGGGGCGAGGGCAATCAGCCCCAGCATTTT. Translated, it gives CASSVGGGEGNQPQHF.

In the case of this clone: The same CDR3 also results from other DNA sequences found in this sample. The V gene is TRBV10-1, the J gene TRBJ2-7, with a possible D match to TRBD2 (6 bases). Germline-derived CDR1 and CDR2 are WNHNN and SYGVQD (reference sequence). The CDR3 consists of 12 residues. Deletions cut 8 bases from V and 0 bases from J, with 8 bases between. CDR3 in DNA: TGCGCCAGCTCGACTAGCTCCTACGAGCAGTACTTC. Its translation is CASSTSSYEQYF.

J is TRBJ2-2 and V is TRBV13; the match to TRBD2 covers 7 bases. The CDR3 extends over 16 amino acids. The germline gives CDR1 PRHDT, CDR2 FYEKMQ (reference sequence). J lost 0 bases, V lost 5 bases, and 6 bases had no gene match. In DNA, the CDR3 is TGTGCCAGCAGCGAGGGCGGGGGAACGAACACCGGGGAGCTGTTTTTT. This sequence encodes CASSEGGGTNTGELFF.

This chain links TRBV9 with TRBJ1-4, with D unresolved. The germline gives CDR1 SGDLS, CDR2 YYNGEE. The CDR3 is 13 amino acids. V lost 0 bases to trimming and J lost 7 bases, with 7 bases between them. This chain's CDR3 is CASSVDGSEKLFF. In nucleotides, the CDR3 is TGTGCCAGCAGCGTAGATGGGAGTGAAAAACTGTTTTTT.

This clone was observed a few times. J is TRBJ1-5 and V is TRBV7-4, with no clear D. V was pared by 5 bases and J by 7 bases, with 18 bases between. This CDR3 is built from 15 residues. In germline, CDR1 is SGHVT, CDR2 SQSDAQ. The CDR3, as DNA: TGTGCCAGCAGCCCAAGGCGGCTTATAAACCAGCCCCAGCATTTT. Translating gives CASSPRRLINQPQHF.